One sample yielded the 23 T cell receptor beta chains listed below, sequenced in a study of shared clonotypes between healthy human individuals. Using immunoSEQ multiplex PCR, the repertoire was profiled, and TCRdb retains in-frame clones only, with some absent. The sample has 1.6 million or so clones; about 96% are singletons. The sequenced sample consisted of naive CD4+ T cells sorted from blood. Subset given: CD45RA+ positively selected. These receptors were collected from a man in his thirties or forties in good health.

The CDR3 region is CASSSITGTDTQYF. CDR3 bases: TGCGCCAGCAGCTCGATTACAGGGACAGATACGCAGTATTTT. The chain recombines TRBV5-1 with TRBJ2-3, with a weak D call TRBD1 (6 bases). Germline lookup yields CDR1 SGHRS and CDR2 YFSETQ. V was clipped by 3 bases and J by 3 bases, with 11 bases between them. The CDR3 has 14 residues.

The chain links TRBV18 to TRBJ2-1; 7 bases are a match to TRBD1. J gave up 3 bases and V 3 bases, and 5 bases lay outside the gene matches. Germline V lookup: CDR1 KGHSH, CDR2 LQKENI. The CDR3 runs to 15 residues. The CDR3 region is CASSPDRTLYNEQFF. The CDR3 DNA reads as TGTGCCAGCTCACCGGACAGGACCCTCTACAATGAGCAGTTCTTC.

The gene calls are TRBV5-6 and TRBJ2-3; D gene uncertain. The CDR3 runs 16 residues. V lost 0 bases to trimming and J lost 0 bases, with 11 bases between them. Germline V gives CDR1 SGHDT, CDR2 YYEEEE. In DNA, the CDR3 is TGTGCCAGCAGCTTGGGGTCATCAGCTAGCACAGATACGCAGTATTTT. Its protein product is CASSLGSSASTDTQYF.

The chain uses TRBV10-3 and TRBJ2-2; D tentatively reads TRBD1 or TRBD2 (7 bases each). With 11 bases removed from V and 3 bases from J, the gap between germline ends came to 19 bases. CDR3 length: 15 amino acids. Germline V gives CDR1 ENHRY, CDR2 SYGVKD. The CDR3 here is CASRGEGIDTGELFF. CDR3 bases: TGTGCCTCCAGGGGGGAGGGTATTGACACCGGGGAGCTGTTTTTT.

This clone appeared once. CDR3: CASSSTLGAGGSYEQYF. The CDR3 DNA is TGTGCCAGCAGCTCCACTCTCGGAGCGGGTGGCTCCTACGAGCAGTACTTC. This chain uses TRBV7-2 with TRBJ2-7, with D possibly matching TRBD2 (6 bases). CDR1 SGHTA and CDR2 FQGNSA come from the germline V gene. The CDR3 has 17 amino acids. The germline V and J ends were trimmed by 4 bases and 0 bases, with 19 bases remaining between them.

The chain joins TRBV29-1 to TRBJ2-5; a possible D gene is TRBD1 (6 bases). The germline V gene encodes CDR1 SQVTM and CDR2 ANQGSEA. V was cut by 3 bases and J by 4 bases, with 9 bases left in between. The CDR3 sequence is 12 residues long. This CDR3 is CSVDWGLETQYF. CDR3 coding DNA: TGCAGCGTTGATTGGGGGCTAGAGACCCAGTACTTC.

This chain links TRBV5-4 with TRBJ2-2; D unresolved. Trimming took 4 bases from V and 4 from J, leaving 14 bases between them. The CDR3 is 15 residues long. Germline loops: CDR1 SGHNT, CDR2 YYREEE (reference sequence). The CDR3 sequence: CASSPNQLVTGELFF. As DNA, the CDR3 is TGTGCCAGCAGCCCCAACCAGCTAGTCACCGGGGAGCTGTTTTTT. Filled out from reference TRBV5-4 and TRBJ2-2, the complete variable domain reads ETGVTQSPTHLIKTRGQQVTLRCSSQSGHNTVSWYQQALGQGPQFIFQYYREEENGRGNFPPRFSGLQFPNYSSELNVNALELDDSALYLCASSPNQLVTGELFFGEGSRLTVL.

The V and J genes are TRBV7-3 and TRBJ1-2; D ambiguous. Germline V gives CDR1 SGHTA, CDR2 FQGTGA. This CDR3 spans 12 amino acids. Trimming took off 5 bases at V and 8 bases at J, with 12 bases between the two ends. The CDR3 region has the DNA TGTGCCAGCAGCAATGTCCCTTGGGGCTACACCTTC. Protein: CASSNVPWGYTF.

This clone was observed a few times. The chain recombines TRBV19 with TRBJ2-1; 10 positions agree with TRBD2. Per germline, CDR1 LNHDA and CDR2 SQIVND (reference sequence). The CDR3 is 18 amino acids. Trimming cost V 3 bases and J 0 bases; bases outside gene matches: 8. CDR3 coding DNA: TGTGCCAGTAGTATCTCGGGACTAGCGTACAGCTCCTACAATGAGCAGTTCTTC. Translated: CASSISGLAYSSYNEQFF.

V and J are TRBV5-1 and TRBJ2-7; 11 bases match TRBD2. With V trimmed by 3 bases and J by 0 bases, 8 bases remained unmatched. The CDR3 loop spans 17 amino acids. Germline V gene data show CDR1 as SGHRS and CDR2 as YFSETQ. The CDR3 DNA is TGCGCCAGCAGCTGGGGACTAGCGGACCAGATCTCCTACGAGCAGTACTTC. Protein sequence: CASSWGLADQISYEQYF.

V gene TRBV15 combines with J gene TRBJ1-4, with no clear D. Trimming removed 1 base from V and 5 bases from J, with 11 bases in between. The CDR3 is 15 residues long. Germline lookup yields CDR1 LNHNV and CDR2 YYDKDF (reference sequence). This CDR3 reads CATSRGSAGNEKLFF. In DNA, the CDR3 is TGTGCCACCAGCAGAGGATCGGCTGGGAATGAAAAACTGTTTTTT.

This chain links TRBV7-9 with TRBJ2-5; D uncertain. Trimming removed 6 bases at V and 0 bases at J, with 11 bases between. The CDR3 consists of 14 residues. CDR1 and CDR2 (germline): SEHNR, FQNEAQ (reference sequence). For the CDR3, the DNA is TGTGCCAGCAGTCCTCAACAGTACCAAGAGACCCAGTACTTC. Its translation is CASSPQQYQETQYF.

The CDR3 DNA sequence: TGTGCCAGCAGCCCCAAAGGTCCAGGGGACGGCTACACCTTC. Its protein is CASSPKGPGDGYTF. This rearrangement joins TRBV7-3 to TRBJ1-2, with a tentative D call TRBD1 (6 bases). The CDR3 is 14 residues long. V lost 5 bases to trimming and J lost 8 bases, with 18 bases between them. The germline V gene has CDR1 SGHTA and CDR2 FQGTGA.

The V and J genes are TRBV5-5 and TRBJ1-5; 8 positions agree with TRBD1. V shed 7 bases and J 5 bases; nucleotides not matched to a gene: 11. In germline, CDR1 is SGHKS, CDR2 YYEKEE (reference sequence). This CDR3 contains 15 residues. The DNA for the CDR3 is TGTGCCAGCGGTTTGACAGGGGCCTTCGATCAGCCCCAGCATTTT. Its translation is CASGLTGAFDQPQHF.

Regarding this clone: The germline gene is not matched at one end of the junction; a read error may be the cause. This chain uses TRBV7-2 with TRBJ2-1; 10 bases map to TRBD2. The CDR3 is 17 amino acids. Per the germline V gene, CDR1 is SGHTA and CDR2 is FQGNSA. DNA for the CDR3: TGTGCCAGCAGCCTAGCTAGCGGGGGTAGCTCCTACAATGAGCAGTTCTTC. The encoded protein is CASSLASGGSSYNEQFF.

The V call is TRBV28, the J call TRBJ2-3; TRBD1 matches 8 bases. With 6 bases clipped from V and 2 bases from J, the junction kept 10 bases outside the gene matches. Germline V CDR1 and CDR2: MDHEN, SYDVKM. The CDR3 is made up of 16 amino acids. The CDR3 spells CASRPHRDRNTDTQYF. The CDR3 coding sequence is TGTGCCAGCAGGCCCCACCGGGACAGGAACACAGATACGCAGTATTTT.

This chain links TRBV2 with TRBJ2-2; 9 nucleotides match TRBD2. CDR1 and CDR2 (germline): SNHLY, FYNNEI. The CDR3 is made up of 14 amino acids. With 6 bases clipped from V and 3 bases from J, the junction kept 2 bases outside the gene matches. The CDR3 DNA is TGTGCCAGCAGACTAGCGGGCGACACCGGGGAGCTGTTTTTT. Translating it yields CASRLAGDTGELFF.

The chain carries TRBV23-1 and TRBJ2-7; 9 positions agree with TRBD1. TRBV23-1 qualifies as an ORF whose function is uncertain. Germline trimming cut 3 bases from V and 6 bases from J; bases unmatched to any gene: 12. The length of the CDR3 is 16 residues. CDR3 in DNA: TGCGCCAGCAGTCAGAGTATAGGGGACAGGGATCTCGAGCAGTACTTC. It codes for CASSQSIGDRDLEQYF.

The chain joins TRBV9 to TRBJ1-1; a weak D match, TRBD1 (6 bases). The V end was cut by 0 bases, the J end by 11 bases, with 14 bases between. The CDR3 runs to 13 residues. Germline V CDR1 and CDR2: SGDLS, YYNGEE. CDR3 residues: CASSVEATGPAFF. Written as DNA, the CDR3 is TGTGCCAGCAGCGTAGAAGCTACAGGGCCCGCTTTCTTT.

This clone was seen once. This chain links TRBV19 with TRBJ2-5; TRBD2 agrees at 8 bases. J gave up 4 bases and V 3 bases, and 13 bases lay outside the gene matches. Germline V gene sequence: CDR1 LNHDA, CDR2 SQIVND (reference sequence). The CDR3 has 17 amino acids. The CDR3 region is CASSIRAREGLLETQYF. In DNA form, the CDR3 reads TGTGCCAGTAGTATTCGCGCTCGGGAGGGCCTTCTAGAGACCCAGTACTTC.

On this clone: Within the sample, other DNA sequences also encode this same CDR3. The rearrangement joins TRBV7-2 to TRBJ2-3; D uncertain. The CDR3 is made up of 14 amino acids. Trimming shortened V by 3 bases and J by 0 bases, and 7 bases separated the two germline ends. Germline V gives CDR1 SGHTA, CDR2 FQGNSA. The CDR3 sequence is CASSLDGSTDTQYF. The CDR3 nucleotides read TGTGCCAGCAGCTTGGATGGAAGCACAGATACGCAGTATTTT.

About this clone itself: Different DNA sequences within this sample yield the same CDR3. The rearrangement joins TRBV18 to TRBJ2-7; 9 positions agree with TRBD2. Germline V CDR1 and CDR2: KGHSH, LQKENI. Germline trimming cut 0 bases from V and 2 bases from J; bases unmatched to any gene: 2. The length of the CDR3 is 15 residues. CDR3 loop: CASSPPASGTYEQYF. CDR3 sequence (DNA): TGTGCCAGCTCACCACCAGCTAGCGGGACCTACGAGCAGTACTTC. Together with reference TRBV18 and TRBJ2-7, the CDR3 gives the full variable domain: NAGVMQNPRHLVRRRGQEARLRCSPMKGHSHVYWYRQLPEEGLKFMVYLQKENIIDESGMPKERFSAEFPKEGPSILRIQQVVRGDSAAYFCASSPPASGTYEQYFGPGTRLTVT.

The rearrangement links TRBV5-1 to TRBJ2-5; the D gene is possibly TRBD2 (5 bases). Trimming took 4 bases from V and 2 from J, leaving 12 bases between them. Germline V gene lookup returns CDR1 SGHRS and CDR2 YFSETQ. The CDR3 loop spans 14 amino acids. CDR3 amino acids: CASSAGGSQETQYF. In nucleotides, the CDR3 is TGCGCCAGCAGCGCTGGAGGCAGTCAAGAGACCCAGTACTTC.